This T cell receptor beta chain was profiled in a study of cytomegalovirus exposure and HLA in healthy donors. The table lists this clone with a few counts. Its matching antigen is unknown. The study ran its PCR with 60 Vbeta and 13 Jbeta primers. Profiled with immunoSEQ multiplex PCR; TCRdb holds only in-frame clones, not every one. The data contain hundreds of thousands of clones, 82% of them singletons. The CDR3 has 15 residues. V lost 0 bases and J lost 1, with 7 bases in between. CDR1 is MNHNY and CDR2 is SVGAGI in the germline V gene (reference sequence). Findings and limits, study-wide: More clonal expansion characterized HLA-associated TCR beta chains than equally common others in a later analysis. CMV serostatus was the only immune exposure information that was available. The study dropped some indistinguishable V segments, TRBV6-2 and TRBV6-3 among them.

As for the donors, each was a healthy bone marrow donor. V and J are TRBV6-6 and TRBJ1-5; D is ambiguous. This receptor was taken from a man aged 35-49 years in good health and CMV-seropositive. Sequencing used PBMCs. The CDR3 is CASSYSSGSNQPQHF. The CDR3 DNA reads as TGTGCCAGCAGTTACTCGTCGGGGAGCAATCAGCCCCAGCATTTT.